This TCR beta chain was captured by sequencing in a study of cytomegalovirus exposure and HLA in healthy donors. Looked up from germline, CDR1 is SGHNT and CDR2 is YENEEA. Trimming cost V 1 base and J 6 bases; bases outside gene matches: 5. This CDR3 has 15 residues. Study observations and caveats: The investigators catalogued under 200 TCR beta chains as cytomegalovirus-associated. The classifier was said to identify cytomegalovirus status with high specificity and sensitivity. According to a subsequent analysis, TCR clusters from the first cohort were inclined to appear together in the 120 or so validation repertoires.

On this clone: What it binds is unknown.

The donors were part of the approximately 130-subject validation cohort, which stood apart from the roughly 700-subject first cohort. TCRdb's table, derived via immunoSEQ multiplex PCR, lists solely in-frame clones and lacks some. The sample has about 160,000 clones; around 81% are singletons. Sample: PBMCs. The rearrangement uses TRBV11-3 and TRBJ2-1; 8 nucleotides align to TRBD1. The source of this sequence is a man under 40 in good health and CMV-seropositive. DNA for the CDR3: TGTGCCAGCAGCTTAGTCAGGGGGCGCGGCAATGAGCAGTTCTTC. Protein: CASSLVRGRGNEQFF.